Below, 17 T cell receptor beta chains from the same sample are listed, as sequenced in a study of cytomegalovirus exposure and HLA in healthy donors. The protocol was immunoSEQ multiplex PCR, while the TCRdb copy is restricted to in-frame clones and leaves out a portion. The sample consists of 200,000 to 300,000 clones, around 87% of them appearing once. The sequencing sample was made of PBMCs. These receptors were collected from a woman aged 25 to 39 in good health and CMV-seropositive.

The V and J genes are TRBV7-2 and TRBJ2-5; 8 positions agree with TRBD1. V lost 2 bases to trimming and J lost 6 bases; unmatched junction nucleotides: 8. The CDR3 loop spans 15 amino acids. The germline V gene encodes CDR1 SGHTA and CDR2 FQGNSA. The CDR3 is CASSLSAGGLKTQYF. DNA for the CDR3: TGTGCCAGCAGCTTATCGGCAGGGGGCTTAAAGACCCAGTACTTC.

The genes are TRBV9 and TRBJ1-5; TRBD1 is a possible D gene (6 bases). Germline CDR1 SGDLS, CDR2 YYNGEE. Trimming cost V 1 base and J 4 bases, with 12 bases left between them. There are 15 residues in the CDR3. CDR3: CASSVRGDRNQPQHF. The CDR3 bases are TGTGCCAGCAGCGTACGAGGAGACAGGAATCAGCCCCAGCATTTT.

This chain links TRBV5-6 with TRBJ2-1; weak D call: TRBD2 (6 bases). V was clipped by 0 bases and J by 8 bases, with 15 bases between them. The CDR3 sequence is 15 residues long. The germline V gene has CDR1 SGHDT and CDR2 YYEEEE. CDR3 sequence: CASSLAAGFGYEQFF. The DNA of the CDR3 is TGTGCCAGCAGCTTGGCGGCGGGATTTGGGTATGAGCAGTTCTTC.

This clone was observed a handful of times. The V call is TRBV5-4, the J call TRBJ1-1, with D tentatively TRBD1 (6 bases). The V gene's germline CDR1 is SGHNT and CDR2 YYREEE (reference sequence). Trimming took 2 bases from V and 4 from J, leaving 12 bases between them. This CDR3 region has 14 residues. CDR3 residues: CASSFQTGFTEAFF. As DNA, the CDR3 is TGTGCCAGCAGCTTTCAAACAGGGTTCACTGAAGCTTTCTTT.

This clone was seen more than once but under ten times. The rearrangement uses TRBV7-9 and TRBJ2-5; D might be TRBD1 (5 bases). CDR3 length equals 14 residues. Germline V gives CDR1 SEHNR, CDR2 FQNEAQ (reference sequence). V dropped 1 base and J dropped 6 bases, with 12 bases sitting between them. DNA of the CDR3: TGTGCCAGCAGCTTAGTGGGGCCGCCACAGACCCAGTACTTC. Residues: CASSLVGPPQTQYF. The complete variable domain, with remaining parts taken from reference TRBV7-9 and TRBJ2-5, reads DTGVSQNPRHKITKRGQNVTFRCDPISEHNRLYWYRQTLGQGPEFLTYFQNEAQLEKSRLLSDRFSAERPKGSFSTLEIQRTEQGDSAMYLCASSLVGPPQTQYFGPGTRLLVL.

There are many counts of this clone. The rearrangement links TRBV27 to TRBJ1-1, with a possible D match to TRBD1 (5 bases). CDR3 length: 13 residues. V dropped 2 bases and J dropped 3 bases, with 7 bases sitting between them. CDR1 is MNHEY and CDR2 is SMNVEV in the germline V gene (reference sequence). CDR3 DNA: TGTGCCAGCAGTTTAGGCAGGGACACTGAAGCTTTCTTT. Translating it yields CASSLGRDTEAFF.

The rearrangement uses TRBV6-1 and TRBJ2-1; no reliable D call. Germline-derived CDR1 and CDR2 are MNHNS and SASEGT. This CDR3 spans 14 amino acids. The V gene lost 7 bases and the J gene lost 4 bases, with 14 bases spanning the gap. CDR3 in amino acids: CASTHGPPYNEQFF. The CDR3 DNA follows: TGTGCCAGCACCCACGGTCCTCCGTACAATGAGCAGTTCTTC.

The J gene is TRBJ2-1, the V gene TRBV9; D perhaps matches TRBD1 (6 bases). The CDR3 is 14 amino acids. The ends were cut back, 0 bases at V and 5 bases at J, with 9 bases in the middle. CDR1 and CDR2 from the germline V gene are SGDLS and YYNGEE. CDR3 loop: CASSVGQANNEQFF. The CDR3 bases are TGTGCCAGCAGCGTAGGACAGGCCAACAATGAGCAGTTCTTC.

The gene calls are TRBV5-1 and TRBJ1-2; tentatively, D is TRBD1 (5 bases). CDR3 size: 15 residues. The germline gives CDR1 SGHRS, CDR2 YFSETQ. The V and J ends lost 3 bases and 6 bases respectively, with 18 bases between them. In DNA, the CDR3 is TGCGCCAGCAGCTCCCCCGGGGGGAGCTCGAATGGCTACACCTTC. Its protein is CASSSPGGSSNGYTF.

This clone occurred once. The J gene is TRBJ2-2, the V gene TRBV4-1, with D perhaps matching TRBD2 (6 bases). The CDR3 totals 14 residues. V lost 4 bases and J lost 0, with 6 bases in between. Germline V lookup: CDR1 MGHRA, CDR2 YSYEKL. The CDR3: CASSRGTNTGELFF. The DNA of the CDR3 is TGCGCCAGCAGCCGCGGGACGAACACCGGGGAGCTGTTTTTT.

CDR3: CAWSVKTRRTQYF. The CDR3 DNA follows: TGTGCCTGGAGTGTCAAAACGAGGCGCACGCAGTATTTT. V is TRBV30 and J is TRBJ2-3; D gene uncertain. Germline CDR1 and CDR2: GTSNPN and SVGIG (reference sequence). The V gene lost 0 bases and the J gene lost 9 bases, with 13 bases spanning the gap. The CDR3 is 13 amino acids.

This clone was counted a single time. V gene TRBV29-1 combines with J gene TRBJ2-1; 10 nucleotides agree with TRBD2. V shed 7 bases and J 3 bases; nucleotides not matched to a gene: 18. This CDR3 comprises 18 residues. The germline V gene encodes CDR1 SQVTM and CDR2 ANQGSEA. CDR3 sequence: CSAAGGGASGRYYNEQFF. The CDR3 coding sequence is TGCAGCGCCGCGGGAGGTGGGGCTAGCGGGAGATACTACAATGAGCAGTTCTTC.

CDR3 amino acids: CASSIRTGASYEQYF. The DNA of the CDR3 is TGTGCCAGTAGTATAAGGACAGGGGCTTCCTACGAGCAGTACTTC. The chain is built from TRBV19 and TRBJ2-7; TRBD1 agrees at 9 bases. V lost 2 bases to trimming and J lost 1 base; unmatched junction nucleotides: 3. CDR3 size: 15 residues. Germline V CDR1 and CDR2: LNHDA, SQIVND (reference sequence). The complete variable domain, with remaining parts taken from reference TRBV19 and TRBJ2-7, reads DGGITQSPKYLFRKEGQNVTLSCEQNLNHDAMYWYRQDPGQGLRLIYYSQIVNDFQKGDIAEGYSVSREKKESFPLTVTSAQKNPTAFYLCASSIRTGASYEQYFGPGTRLTVT.

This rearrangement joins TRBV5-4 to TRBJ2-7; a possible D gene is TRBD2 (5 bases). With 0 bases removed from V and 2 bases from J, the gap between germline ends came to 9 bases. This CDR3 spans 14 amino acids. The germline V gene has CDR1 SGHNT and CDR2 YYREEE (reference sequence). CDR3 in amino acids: CASSLAAGPYEQYF. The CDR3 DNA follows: TGTGCCAGCAGCTTGGCGGCGGGCCCCTACGAGCAGTACTTC.

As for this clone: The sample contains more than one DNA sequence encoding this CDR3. In DNA form, the CDR3 reads TGTGCCAGCAGCGGACAGAGCAATCAGCCCCAGCATTTT. Its translation: CASSGQSNQPQHF. The chain has TRBV6-1 and TRBJ1-5; TRBD1 is a possible D gene (6 bases). The germline V gene encodes CDR1 MNHNS and CDR2 SASEGT. The CDR3 runs to 13 residues. With 6 bases removed from V and 1 base from J, the gap between germline ends came to 7 bases.

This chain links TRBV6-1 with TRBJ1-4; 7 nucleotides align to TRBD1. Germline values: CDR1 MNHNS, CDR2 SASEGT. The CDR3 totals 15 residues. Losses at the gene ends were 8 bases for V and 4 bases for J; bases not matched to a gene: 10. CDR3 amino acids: CASGGPRDSNEKLFF. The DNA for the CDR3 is TGTGCCAGCGGAGGGCCCCGGGACAGTAATGAAAAACTGTTTTTT.

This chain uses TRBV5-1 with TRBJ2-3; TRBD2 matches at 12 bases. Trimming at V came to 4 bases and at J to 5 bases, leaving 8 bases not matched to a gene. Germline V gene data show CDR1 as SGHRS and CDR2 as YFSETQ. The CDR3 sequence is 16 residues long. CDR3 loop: CASSPTSGRARDTQYF. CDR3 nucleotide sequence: TGCGCCAGCAGCCCGACTAGCGGGAGAGCTAGAGATACGCAGTATTTT.